This T cell receptor (beta chain) derives from a study of blood T cell repertoires in COVID-19. Sequencing used immunoSEQ multiplex PCR; TCRdb keeps in-frame clones, though not all of them. The sample lists around 310,000 clones, roughly 90% occurring once. Germline values: CDR1 KGHSH, CDR2 LQKENI. V lost 1 base and J lost 4, with 16 bases in between. This CDR3 comprises 17 residues. This clonotype was sampled from a woman between 45 and 60 years old with active or convalescent COVID-19. Sequencing used peripheral blood. The genes are TRBV18 and TRBJ2-2; D is perhaps TRBD2 (5 bases). In DNA, the CDR3 is TGTGCCAGCTCACCACTCGCTAGCCAGCTGGGCACCGGGGAGCTGTTTTTT. Its translation: CASSPLASQLGTGELFF.